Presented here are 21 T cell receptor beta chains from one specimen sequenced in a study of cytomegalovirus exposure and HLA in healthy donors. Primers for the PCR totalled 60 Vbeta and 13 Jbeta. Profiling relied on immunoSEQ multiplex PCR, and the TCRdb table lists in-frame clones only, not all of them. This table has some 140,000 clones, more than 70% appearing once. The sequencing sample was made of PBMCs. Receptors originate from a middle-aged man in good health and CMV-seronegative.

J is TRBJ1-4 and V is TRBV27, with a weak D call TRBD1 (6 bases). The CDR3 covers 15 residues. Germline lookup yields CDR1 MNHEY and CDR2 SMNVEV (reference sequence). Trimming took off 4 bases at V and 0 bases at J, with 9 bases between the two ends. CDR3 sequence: CASSSGTTTNEKLFF. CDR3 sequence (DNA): TGTGCCAGCAGTTCAGGGACAACAACTAATGAAAAACTGTTTTTT.

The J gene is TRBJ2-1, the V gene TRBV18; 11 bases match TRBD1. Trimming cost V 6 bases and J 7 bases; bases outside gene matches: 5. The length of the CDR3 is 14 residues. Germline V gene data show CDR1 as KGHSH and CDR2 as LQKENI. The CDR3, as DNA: TGTGCCAGCTCGGCCGGGACAGGGGGTAATGAGCAGTTCTTC. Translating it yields CASSAGTGGNEQFF. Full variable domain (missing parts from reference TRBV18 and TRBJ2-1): NAGVMQNPRHLVRRRGQEARLRCSPMKGHSHVYWYRQLPEEGLKFMVYLQKENIIDESGMPKERFSAEFPKEGPSILRIQQVVRGDSAAYFCASSAGTGGNEQFFGPGTRLTVL.

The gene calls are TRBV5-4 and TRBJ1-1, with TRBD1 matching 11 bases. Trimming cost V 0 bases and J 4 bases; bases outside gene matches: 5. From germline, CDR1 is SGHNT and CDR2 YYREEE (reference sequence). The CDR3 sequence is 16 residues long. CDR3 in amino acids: CASSLGAGTGGTEAFF. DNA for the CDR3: TGTGCCAGCAGCTTGGGAGCCGGGACAGGGGGCACTGAAGCTTTCTTT.

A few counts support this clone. CDR3 DNA sequence: TGTGCCAGCAGCTTACCGGCGGGAGTTGTTGGTGAGCAGTTCTTC. Translating gives CASSLPAGVVGEQFF. The chain joins TRBV13 to TRBJ2-1, with 7 positions matching TRBD2. This CDR3 has 15 residues. The germline V gene encodes CDR1 PRHDT and CDR2 FYEKMQ (reference sequence). V dropped 2 bases and J dropped 9; count of bases not matched to a gene: 10.

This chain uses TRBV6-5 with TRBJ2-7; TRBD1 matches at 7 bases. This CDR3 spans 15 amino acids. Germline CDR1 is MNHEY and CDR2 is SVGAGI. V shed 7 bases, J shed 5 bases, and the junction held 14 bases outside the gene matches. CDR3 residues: CASNTFRDSRDEQYF. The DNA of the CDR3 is TGTGCCAGCAATACCTTCCGGGACAGCAGAGACGAGCAGTACTTC.

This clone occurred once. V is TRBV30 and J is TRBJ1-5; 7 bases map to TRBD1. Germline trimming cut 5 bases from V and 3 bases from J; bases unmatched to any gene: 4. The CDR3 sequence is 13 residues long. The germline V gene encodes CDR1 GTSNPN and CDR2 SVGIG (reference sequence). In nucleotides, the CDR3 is TGTGCCTGGGGGGGACAGCCCAATCAGCCCCAGCATTTT. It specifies CAWGGQPNQPQHF.

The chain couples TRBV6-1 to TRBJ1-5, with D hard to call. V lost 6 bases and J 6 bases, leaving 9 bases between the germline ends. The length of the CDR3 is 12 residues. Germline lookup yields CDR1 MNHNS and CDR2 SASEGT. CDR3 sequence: CASRSGFQPQHF. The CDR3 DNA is TGTGCCAGCAGATCGGGGTTTCAGCCCCAGCATTTT.

The CDR3 here is CASSVVAANTEAFF. DNA for the CDR3: TGTGCCAGCAGCGTTGTGGCCGCGAACACTGAAGCTTTCTTT. The chain is built from TRBV7-9 and TRBJ1-1; D gene ambiguous. The CDR3 loop spans 14 amino acids. CDR1 is SEHNR and CDR2 is FQNEAQ in the germline V gene (reference sequence). V was pared by 5 bases and J by 1 base, with 11 bases between.

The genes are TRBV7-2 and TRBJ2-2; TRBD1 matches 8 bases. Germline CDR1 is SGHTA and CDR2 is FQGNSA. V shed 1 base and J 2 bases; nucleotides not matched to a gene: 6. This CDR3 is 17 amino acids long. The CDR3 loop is CASSLVGTGFNTGELFF. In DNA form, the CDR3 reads TGTGCCAGCAGCTTAGTTGGGACAGGCTTTAACACCGGGGAGCTGTTTTTT.

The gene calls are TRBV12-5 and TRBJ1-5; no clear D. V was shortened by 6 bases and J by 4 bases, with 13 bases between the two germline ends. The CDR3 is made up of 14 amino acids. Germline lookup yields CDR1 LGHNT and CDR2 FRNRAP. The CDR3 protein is CASGPGLTNQPQHF. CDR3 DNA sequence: TGTGCTAGTGGCCCTGGACTAACAAATCAGCCCCAGCATTTT.

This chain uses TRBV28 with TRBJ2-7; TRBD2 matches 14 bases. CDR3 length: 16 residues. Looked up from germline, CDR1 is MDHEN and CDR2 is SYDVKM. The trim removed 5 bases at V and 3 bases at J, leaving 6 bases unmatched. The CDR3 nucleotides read TGTGCCAGCAGTCCCATCGGGACTAGCGGGAGCTACGAGCAGTACTTC. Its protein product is CASSPIGTSGSYEQYF. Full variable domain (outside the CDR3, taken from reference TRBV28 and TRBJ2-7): DVKVTQSSRYLVKRTGEKVFLECVQDMDHENMFWYRQDPGLGLRLIYFSYDVKMKEKGDIPEGYSVSREKKERFSLILESASTNQTSMYLCASSPIGTSGSYEQYFGPGTRLTVT.

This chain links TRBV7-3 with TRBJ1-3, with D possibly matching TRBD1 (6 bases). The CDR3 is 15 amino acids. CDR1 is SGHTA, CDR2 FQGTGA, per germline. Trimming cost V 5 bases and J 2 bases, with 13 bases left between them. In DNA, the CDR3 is TGTGCCAGCAGCCCAGGGGTCCTGGCTGGAAACACCATATATTTT. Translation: CASSPGVLAGNTIYF.

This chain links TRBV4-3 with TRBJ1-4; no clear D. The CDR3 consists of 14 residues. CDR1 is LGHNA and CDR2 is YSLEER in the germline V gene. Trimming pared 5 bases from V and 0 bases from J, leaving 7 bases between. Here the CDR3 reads CASSNTATNEKLFF. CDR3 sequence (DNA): TGCGCCAGCAGCAACACAGCAACTAATGAAAAACTGTTTTTT.

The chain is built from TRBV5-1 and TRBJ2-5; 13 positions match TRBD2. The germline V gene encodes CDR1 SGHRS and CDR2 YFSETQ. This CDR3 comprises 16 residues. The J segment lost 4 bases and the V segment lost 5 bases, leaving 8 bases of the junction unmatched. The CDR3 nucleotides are TGCGCCAGCAGTGGGACTAGCGGGGCCCTTGGAGAGACCCAGTACTTC. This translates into CASSGTSGALGETQYF. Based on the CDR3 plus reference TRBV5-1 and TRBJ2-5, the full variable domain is KAGVTQTPRYLIKTRGQQVTLSCSPISGHRSVSWYQQTPGQGLQFLFEYFSETQRNKGNFPGRFSGRQFSNSRSEMNVSTLELGDSALYLCASSGTSGALGETQYFGPGTRLLVL.

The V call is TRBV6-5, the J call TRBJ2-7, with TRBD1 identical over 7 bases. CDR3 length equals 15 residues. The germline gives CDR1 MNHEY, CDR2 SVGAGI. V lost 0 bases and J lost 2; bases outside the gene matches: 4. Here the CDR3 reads CASSYSRGGPYEQYF. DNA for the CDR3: TGTGCCAGCAGTTACTCGAGAGGGGGCCCCTACGAGCAGTACTTC.

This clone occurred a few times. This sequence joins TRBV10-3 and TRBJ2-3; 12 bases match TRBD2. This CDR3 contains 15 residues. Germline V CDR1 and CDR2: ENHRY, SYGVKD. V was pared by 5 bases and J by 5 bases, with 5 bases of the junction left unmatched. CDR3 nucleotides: TGTGCCATCAGTCAGACTAGCGGGAGTCTAGATACGCAGTATTTT. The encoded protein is CAISQTSGSLDTQYF.

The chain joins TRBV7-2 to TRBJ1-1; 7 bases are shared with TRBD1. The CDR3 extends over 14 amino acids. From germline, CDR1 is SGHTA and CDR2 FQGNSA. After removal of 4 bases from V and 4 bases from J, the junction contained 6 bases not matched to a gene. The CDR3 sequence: CASSSHQGGTEAFF. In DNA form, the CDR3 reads TGTGCCAGCAGCTCGCATCAGGGGGGCACTGAAGCTTTCTTT. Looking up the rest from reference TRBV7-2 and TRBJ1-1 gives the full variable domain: GAGVSQSPSNKVTEKGKDVELRCDPISGHTALYWYRQSLGQGLEFLIYFQGNSAPDKSGLPSDRFSAERTGGSVSTLTIQRTQQEDSAVYLCASSSHQGGTEAFFGQGTRLTVV.

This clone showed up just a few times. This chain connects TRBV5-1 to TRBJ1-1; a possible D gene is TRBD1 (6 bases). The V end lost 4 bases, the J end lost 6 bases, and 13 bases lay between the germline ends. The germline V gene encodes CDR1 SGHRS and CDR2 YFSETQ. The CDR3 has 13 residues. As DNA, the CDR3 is TGCGCCAGCAGCGATAACAGGGCGGCTGAAGCTTTCTTT. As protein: CASSDNRAAEAFF.

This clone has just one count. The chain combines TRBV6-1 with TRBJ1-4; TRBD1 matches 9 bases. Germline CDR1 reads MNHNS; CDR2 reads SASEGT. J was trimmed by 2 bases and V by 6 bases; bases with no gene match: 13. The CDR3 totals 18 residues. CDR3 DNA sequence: TGTGCCAGCAGAGAACCCACAGGGGGCGGAAAGACTAATGAAAAACTGTTTTTT. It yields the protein CASREPTGGGKTNEKLFF.

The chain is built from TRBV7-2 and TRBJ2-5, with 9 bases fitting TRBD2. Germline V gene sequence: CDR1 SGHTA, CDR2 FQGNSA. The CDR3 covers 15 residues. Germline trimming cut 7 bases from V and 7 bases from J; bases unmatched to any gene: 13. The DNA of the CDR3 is TGTGCCAGCACCCATCTAGCGGGGTGGGTTGGGACCCAGTACTTC. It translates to CASTHLAGWVGTQYF.

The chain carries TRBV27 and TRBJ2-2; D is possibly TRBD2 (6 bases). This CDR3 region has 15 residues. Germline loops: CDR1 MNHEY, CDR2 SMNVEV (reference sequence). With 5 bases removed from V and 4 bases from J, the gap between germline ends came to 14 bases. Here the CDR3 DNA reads TGTGCCAGCAGTCGAGGGACTCTGGGCACCGGGGAGCTGTTTTTT. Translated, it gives CASSRGTLGTGELFF.